One and the same sample provided the 20 T cell receptor beta chains below, sequenced in a study of lymphopenia after photon versus proton radiotherapy. Here immunoSEQ multiplex PCR was the method, and the copy in TCRdb shows in-frame clones only, minus some. The sample includes 65,000 to 85,000 clones, roughly 90% of them seen just once. The source was peripheral blood, collected from a patient treated with photon-based radiotherapy. These receptors all stem from a middle-aged woman with cholangiocarcinoma.

The V gene is TRBV7-9, the J gene TRBJ1-1, with a weak D call TRBD1 (6 bases). The germline V gene has CDR1 SEHNR and CDR2 FQNEAQ (reference sequence). The CDR3 runs to 14 residues. V was pared by 5 bases and J by 5 bases, with 15 bases between. The CDR3 protein is CASSRSGGGTEAFF. CDR3 sequence (DNA): TGTGCCAGCAGCCGGAGTGGGGGCGGGACTGAAGCTTTCTTT.

The CDR3 sequence: CASSSPGTGDYEQYF. The CDR3 DNA reads as TGTGCCAGCAGCTCTCCCGGGACAGGGGACTACGAGCAGTACTTC. This chain connects TRBV7-8 to TRBJ2-7; 10 nucleotides agree with TRBD1. This CDR3 is built from 15 residues. After removal of 4 bases from V and 3 bases from J, the junction contained 6 bases not matched to a gene. Per the germline V gene, CDR1 is SGHVS and CDR2 is FQNEAQ. Based on the CDR3 plus reference TRBV7-8 and TRBJ2-7, the full variable domain is GAGVSQSPRYKVAKRGQDVALRCDPISGHVSLFWYQQALGQGPEFLTYFQNEAQLDKSGLPSDRFFAERPEGSVSTLKIQRTQQEDSAVYLCASSSPGTGDYEQYFGPGTRLTVT.

This chain joins TRBV27 and TRBJ2-2; TRBD1 is a possible D gene (6 bases). V gave up 8 bases and J gave up 6 bases, with 13 bases separating them. CDR1 is MNHEY and CDR2 is SMNVEV in the germline V gene (reference sequence). This CDR3 spans 13 amino acids. The CDR3 loop reads CASSQQGAGELFF. The CDR3 nucleotides are TGTGCCAGCTCTCAACAGGGTGCCGGGGAGCTGTTTTTT.

This sequence joins TRBV28 and TRBJ2-7; no reliable D call. V lost 3 bases and J lost 9, with 21 bases in between. Germline V lookup: CDR1 MDHEN, CDR2 SYDVKM. The CDR3 sequence is 15 residues long. CDR3 protein: CASSFGRQVLGGQYF. The CDR3 nucleotides are TGTGCCAGCAGTTTTGGGCGGCAGGTTTTGGGTGGGCAGTACTTC.

This clone has just one count. The chain uses TRBV20-1 and TRBJ2-5; D is unclear. This CDR3 spans 10 amino acids. Trimming shortened V by 1 base and J by 5 bases, and 2 bases separated the two germline ends. From germline, CDR1 is DFQATT and CDR2 SNEGSKA (reference sequence). The CDR3 DNA follows: TGCAGTGCTAGAGGCGAGACCCAGTACTTC. The encoded protein is CSARGETQYF.

This chain connects TRBV21-1 to TRBJ2-5; the tabulated D call, TRBD1, remains unverified against the DNA. TRBV21-1 is designated a pseudogene. The CDR3 contains 12 residues. CDR3 DNA: TGTGCCAGCAGCCCACAGGTCGAGACCCAGTACTTC. Translated: CASSPQVETQYF.

The chain couples TRBV18 to TRBJ2-1; D unresolved. The CDR3 has 13 amino acids. The germline CDR1 and CDR2 sequences are KGHSH and LQKENI. The V end lost 3 bases, the J end lost 1 base, and 4 bases lay between the germline ends. CDR3 nucleotide sequence: TGTGCCAGCTCACCGCAGTCCTACAATGAGCAGTTCTTC. Translating it yields CASSPQSYNEQFF.

V usage is TRBV5-1 and J usage is TRBJ1-1; 10 bases line up with TRBD1. The CDR3 totals 14 residues. Germline values: CDR1 SGHRS, CDR2 YFSETQ. V lost 5 bases, J lost 3 bases, and 4 bases stayed unmatched. The CDR3 sequence: CASRRGTGDTEAFF. For the CDR3, the DNA is TGCGCCAGCAGACGGGGGACAGGGGACACTGAAGCTTTCTTT.

This clone was seen only a few times. The chain links TRBV9 to TRBJ2-3, with unresolved D. V lost 3 bases and J 2 bases, leaving 4 bases between the germline ends. The CDR3 length is 12 residues. The V gene's germline CDR1 is SGDLS and CDR2 YYNGEE. CDR3 region: CASSEFTDTQYF. In nucleotides, the CDR3 is TGTGCCAGCAGCGAATTCACAGATACGCAGTATTTT.

This chain's CDR3 is CASSALGGGEQYF. DNA of the CDR3: TGTGCCAGCAGCGCCCTAGGGGGTGGCGAGCAGTACTTC. This rearrangement joins TRBV5-5 to TRBJ2-7; D perhaps matches TRBD1 (6 bases). V lost 4 bases to trimming and J lost 6 bases, with 14 bases between them. The CDR3 extends over 13 amino acids. CDR1 and CDR2 (germline): SGHKS, YYEKEE (reference sequence).

The chain links TRBV9 to TRBJ1-1, with 8 bases identical to TRBD1. Germline CDR1 reads SGDLS; CDR2 reads YYNGEE. The CDR3 sequence is 17 residues long. Losses at the gene ends were 0 bases for V and 3 bases for J; bases not matched to a gene: 10. The CDR3 protein is CASSVDPDRGEYTEAFF. DNA of the CDR3: TGTGCCAGCAGCGTAGACCCTGACAGGGGCGAGTACACTGAAGCTTTCTTT.

The DNA for the CDR3 is TGTGCCAGCAGCCAAGACCCAGCGGGAGGGTCCTACGAGCAGTACTTC. It yields the protein CASSQDPAGGSYEQYF. The chain carries TRBV4-2 and TRBJ2-7, with 10 bases fitting TRBD2. The CDR3 contains 16 residues. Trimming took 0 bases from V and 1 from J; bases not matched to a gene: 3. The germline gives CDR1 LGHNA, CDR2 YNFKEQ.

The V call is TRBV10-2, the J call TRBJ1-5; D gene unclear. CDR3 length: 14 residues. The germline CDR1 and CDR2 sequences are WSHSY and SAAADI. V lost 0 bases, J lost 3 bases, and 6 bases lay in between. The CDR3 loop reads CASSESDTNQPQHF. CDR3 nucleotide sequence: TGCGCCAGCAGTGAGTCGGATACCAATCAGCCCCAGCATTTT.

This chain's CDR3 is CAISGGRSNEKLFF. Written as DNA, the CDR3 is TGTGCCATCAGTGGGGGACGGAGCAATGAAAAACTGTTTTTT. The chain is built from TRBV10-3 and TRBJ1-4; TRBD1 is a possible D gene (5 bases). CDR1 is ENHRY, CDR2 SYGVKD, per germline. The CDR3 extends over 14 amino acids. The V and J ends lost 4 bases and 5 bases respectively, with 11 bases between them.

The chain's CDR3 is CSVPRTGSYEQYF. CDR3 DNA sequence: TGCAGCGTTCCCCGGACAGGGTCCTACGAGCAGTACTTC. The rearrangement uses TRBV29-1 and TRBJ2-7; TRBD1 matches at 8 bases. Trimming removed 5 bases from V and 1 base from J; junction bases left unmatched: 4. The V gene's germline CDR1 is SQVTM and CDR2 ANQGSEA. This CDR3 spans 13 amino acids.

The gene calls are TRBV29-1 and TRBJ2-7, with TRBD1 identical over 10 bases. Germline trimming cut 4 bases from V and 1 base from J; bases unmatched to any gene: 4. Germline V gene lookup returns CDR1 SQVTM and CDR2 ANQGSEA. The CDR3 spans 14 residues. Written as DNA, the CDR3 is TGCAGCGTTGGCGGGACAGGGGTTTCCTACGAGCAGTACTTC. Amino acid sequence: CSVGGTGVSYEQYF.

The chain links TRBV5-1 to TRBJ2-1; 11 bases fit TRBD1. The germline V gene encodes CDR1 SGHRS and CDR2 YFSETQ. V lost 2 bases, J lost 7 bases, and 2 bases stayed unmatched. The CDR3 totals 14 residues. In DNA form, the CDR3 reads TGCGCCAGCAGCTTCGGGACAGGGGGGAATGAGCAGTTCTTC. Its translation: CASSFGTGGNEQFF. The variable domain in full, completed from reference TRBV5-1 and TRBJ2-1, reads KAGVTQTPRYLIKTRGQQVTLSCSPISGHRSVSWYQQTPGQGLQFLFEYFSETQRNKGNFPGRFSGRQFSNSRSEMNVSTLELGDSALYLCASSFGTGGNEQFFGPGTRLTVL.

V usage is TRBV28 and J usage is TRBJ1-1, with D maybe TRBD1 (6 bases). V was cut by 6 bases and J by 0 bases, with 11 bases left in between. Per germline, CDR1 MDHEN and CDR2 SYDVKM. This CDR3 spans 14 amino acids. The CDR3 is CASREGHLNTEAFF. CDR3 in DNA: TGTGCCAGCAGGGAGGGACACCTGAACACTGAAGCTTTCTTT.

This clone qualifies as medium-sized (0.01 to 0.1%). V gene TRBV27 combines with J gene TRBJ2-3; D may be TRBD2 (6 bases). This CDR3 region has 14 residues. Germline CDR1 MNHEY, CDR2 SMNVEV (reference sequence). V lost 4 bases and J 5 bases, leaving 13 bases between the germline ends. The CDR3 sequence is CASSWRALGDTQYF. CDR3 in DNA: TGTGCCAGCAGTTGGAGGGCTTTGGGAGATACGCAGTATTTT.

The chain combines TRBV9 with TRBJ2-1; D remains unclear. Germline CDR1 is SGDLS and CDR2 is YYNGEE. The CDR3 length is 15 residues. Between the trimmed V and J ends, which lost 0 bases and 2 bases, there was a span of 9 bases. This chain's CDR3 is CASSVERVAYNEQFF. CDR3 bases: TGTGCCAGCAGCGTAGAACGGGTGGCCTACAATGAGCAGTTCTTC.